A selection of T cell receptor beta chains follows, all from one sample in a study of lymphopenia after photon versus proton radiotherapy. Using immunoSEQ multiplex PCR, the repertoire was profiled, and TCRdb retains in-frame clones only, with some absent. Altogether tens of thousands of clones are present, just over 90% being singletons, with the ten largest covering approximately 2.9%. Source: peripheral blood, taken from a patient treated with photon-based radiotherapy. Receptors originate from a woman aged 70 to 79 with pancreatic cancer. Both conserved end residues are part of each CDR3. Each record gives: J gene, V gene, clone size, D gene, CDR3 protein, CDR3 DNA. A D gene is named only where the DNA matches it firmly. Clone size is stated in some rows and not others, as once, few, many or a class when expanded.

TRBJ1-1,TRBV4-3,-,-,CASSQDRAGTEAFF,TGCGCCAGCAGCCAAGATCGGGCTGGCACTGAAGCTTTCTTT
TRBJ2-7,TRBV19,-,TRBD2,CASSRNSGSHEQYF,TGTGCCAGTAGTCGCAATAGCGGGAGCCACGAGCAGTACTTC
TRBJ2-3,TRBV4-3,few,TRBD1,CASSQGVTGDADTQYF,TGCGCCAGCAGCCAAGGCGTAACAGGGGATGCAGATACGCAGTATTTT
TRBJ2-2,TRBV18,-,TRBD1,CASSPQGANTGELFF,TGTGCCAGCTCACCGCAGGGGGCCAACACCGGGGAGCTGTTTTTT
TRBJ1-2,TRBV19,-,-,CASSRDLRPYGYTF,TGTGCCAGTAGTAGGGACTTACGTCCCTATGGCTACACCTTC
TRBJ2-7,TRBV5-1,once,TRBD2,CASSSDPTSGRPYEQYF,TGCGCCAGCAGCTCGGACCCGACTAGCGGGAGGCCATACGAGCAGTACTTC
TRBJ2-5,TRBV7-7,-,-,CASSTGARLGETQYF,TGTGCTAGCAGCACCGGGGCGAGGTTGGGAGAGACCCAGTACTTC
TRBJ1-2,TRBV28,-,-,CASSFFLAGYTF,TGTGCCAGCAGTTTTTTCCTGGCTGGCTACACCTTC
TRBJ2-1,TRBV28,-,-,CASSSSVPLSYNEQFF,TGTGCCAGCAGTTCCTCCGTCCCCCTCTCCTACAATGAGCAGTTCTTC
TRBJ2-2,TRBV7-3,-,-,CASSLEGVPGELFF,TGTGCCAGCAGCTTAGAGGGGGTGCCCGGGGAGCTGTTTTTT
TRBJ2-1,TRBV6-6,-,-,CASREISYNEQFF,TGTGCCAGCAGAGAAATCTCCTACAATGAGCAGTTCTTC
TRBJ2-1,TRBV5-6,-,TRBD2,CASSRKLQLAGNIDEQFF,TGTGCCAGCAGTCGTAAACTACAACTAGCGGGTAATATCGATGAGCAGTTCTTC
TRBJ2-1,TRBV29-1,-,-,CSVEEPGEQFF,TGCAGCGTTGAAGAGCCAGGGGAGCAGTTCTTC
TRBJ2-5,TRBV5-1,once,-,CASSLVRGWETQYF,TGCGCCAGCAGCTTGGTGCGGGGTTGGGAGACCCAGTACTTC
TRBJ2-2,TRBV14,-,TRBD1,CASSLDRGRPGELFF,TGTGCCAGCAGCCTTGACAGGGGGCGCCCCGGGGAGCTGTTTTTT
TRBJ2-1,TRBV2,-,-,CATEGWDGYNEQFF,TGTGCCACCGAGGGGTGGGATGGGTACAATGAGCAGTTCTTC
TRBJ2-3,TRBV7-2,-,TRBD2,CASQSGMGADTQYF,TGTGCCAGCCAAAGCGGGATGGGGGCAGATACGCAGTATTTT
TRBJ2-2,TRBV4-2,-,TRBD2,CASSPTAGSWDTGELFF,TGTGCCAGCAGCCCCACAGCGGGGTCCTGGGACACCGGGGAGCTGTTTTTT
TRBJ1-5,TRBV4-1,-,-,CASSQPGKNQPQHF,TGCGCCAGCAGCCAACCGGGGAAGAATCAGCCCCAGCATTTT
TRBJ2-1,TRBV5-1,-,TRBD2,CASSLEPGLAGGSYNEQFF,TGCGCCAGCAGCTTAGAACCGGGACTAGCGGGAGGGTCCTACAATGAGCAGTTCTTC
TRBJ2-7,TRBV5-4,-,TRBD1,CASSLRTGGLSEQYF,TGTGCCAGCAGCTTGCGGACAGGGGGCCTTTCCGAGCAGTACTTC
TRBJ1-5,TRBV6-5,-,-,CASSSVDRGNQPQHF,TGTGCCAGCAGTTCTGTTGATAGGGGCAATCAGCCCCAGCATTTT